These 3 T cell receptor beta chains were all obtained from the same sample, sequenced in a study of shared clonotypes between healthy human individuals. This table comes from immunoSEQ multiplex PCR, and its TCRdb copy is limited to in-frame clones, with some not included. Among about 2.3 million clones, 85% to 95% were seen once, and the ten largest hold more than 0.35%. Material: naive CD4+ T cells from PBMCs. Subset reported: CD45RA+ positively selected. These TCRs come from a man between 18 and 29 years old in good health. Some clones in this sample may be carry-over from other donors' samples.

This rearrangement joins TRBV6-5 to TRBJ1-2, with TRBD1 matching 8 bases. In germline, CDR1 is MNHEY, CDR2 SVGAGI. The CDR3 extends over 15 amino acids. The V and J ends lost 6 bases and 7 bases, in that order; junction bases with no gene match: 13. CDR3 protein: CASRSGGVPSGGYTF. CDR3 DNA: TGTGCCAGCAGGTCAGGGGGCGTTCCGAGTGGTGGCTACACCTTC.

V is TRBV7-3 and J is TRBJ1-2; D is undetermined. Trimming removed 4 bases at V and 0 bases at J, with 6 bases between. CDR3 length: 13 amino acids. Per the germline V gene, CDR1 is SGHTA and CDR2 is FQGTGA. Written as DNA, the CDR3 is TGTGCCAGCAGCTATGGGTCTAACTATGGCTACACCTTC. Amino acid sequence: CASSYGSNYGYTF.

The chain has TRBV6-5 and TRBJ1-3, with no clear D. Trimming removed 7 bases at V and 4 bases at J, with 11 bases between. This CDR3 region has 13 residues. Germline V gene sequence: CDR1 MNHEY, CDR2 SVGAGI. The CDR3 bases are TGTGCCAGCAACCCCCCTTCGGGAAACACCATATATTTT. Translated, it gives CASNPPSGNTIYF.